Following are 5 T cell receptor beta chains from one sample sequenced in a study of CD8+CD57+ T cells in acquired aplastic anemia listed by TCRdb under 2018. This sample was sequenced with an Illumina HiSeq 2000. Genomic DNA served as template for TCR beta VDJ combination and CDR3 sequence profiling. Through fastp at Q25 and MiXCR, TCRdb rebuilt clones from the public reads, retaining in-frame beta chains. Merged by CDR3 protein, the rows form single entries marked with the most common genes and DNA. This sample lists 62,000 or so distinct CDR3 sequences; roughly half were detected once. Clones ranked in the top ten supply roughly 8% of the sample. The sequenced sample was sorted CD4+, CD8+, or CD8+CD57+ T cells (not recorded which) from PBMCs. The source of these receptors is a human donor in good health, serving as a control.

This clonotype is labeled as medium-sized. In DNA form, the CDR3 reads TGCAGTGCTAGAGCCGGGACCGCTCAAGAGACCCAGTACTTC. Amino acid sequence: CSARAGTAQETQYF. The chain employs TRBV20-1 and TRBJ2-5; the D gene could be TRBD1 or TRBD2 (5 bases each). CDR3 length: 14 amino acids. The germline CDR1 and CDR2 sequences are DFQATT and SNEGSKA (reference sequence). The germline V and J ends were trimmed by 1 base and 2 bases, with 11 bases remaining between them.

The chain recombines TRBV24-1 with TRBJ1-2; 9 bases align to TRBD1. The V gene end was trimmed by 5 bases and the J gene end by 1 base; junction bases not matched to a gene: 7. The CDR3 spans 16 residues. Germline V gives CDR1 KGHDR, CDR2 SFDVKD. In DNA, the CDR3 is TGTGCCACCAGTGCTAGTGGGACAGGGCTTAACTATGGCTACACCTTC. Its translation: CATSASGTGLNYGYTF.

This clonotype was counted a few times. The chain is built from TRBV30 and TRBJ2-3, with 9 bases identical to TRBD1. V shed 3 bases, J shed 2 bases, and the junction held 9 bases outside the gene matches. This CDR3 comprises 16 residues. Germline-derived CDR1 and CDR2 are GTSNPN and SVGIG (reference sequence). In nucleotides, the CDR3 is TGTGCCTGGAGGATTGGCACAGGGGGCTTCACAGATACGCAGTATTTT. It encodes CAWRIGTGGFTDTQYF.

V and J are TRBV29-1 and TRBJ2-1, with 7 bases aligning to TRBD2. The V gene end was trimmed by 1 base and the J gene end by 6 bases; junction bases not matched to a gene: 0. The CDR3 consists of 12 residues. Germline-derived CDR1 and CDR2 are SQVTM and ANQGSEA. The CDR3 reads CSVEGTSNEQFF. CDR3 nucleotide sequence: TGCAGCGTTGAAGGGACTAGCAATGAGCAGTTCTTC.

CDR3 protein: CASGRFTDTQYF. The CDR3 DNA reads as TGTGCTAGTGGGAGATTCACAGATACGCAGTATTTT. V is TRBV12-5 and J is TRBJ2-3; D unresolved. This CDR3 comprises 12 residues. V shed 6 bases and J shed 2 bases, with 6 bases lying between them. Germline CDR1 is LGHNT and CDR2 is FRNRAP.